This T cell receptor beta chain was observed in a study of OX40 agonist ivuxolimab in advanced cancers. For the wider study: Ivuxolimab was a fully human IgG2 agonistic monoclonal antibody targeting the costimulatory receptor OX40 (CD134). Intravenous ivuxolimab was administered to patients every 2 weeks at six dose levels: 0.01, 0.1, 0.3, 1.5, 3 and 10 mg/kg. Of the roughly 52 dose-escalation patients, hepatocellular carcinoma was present in some 19, melanoma in around 15, renal cell carcinoma in 9 and head and neck cancer in 9. The dose-escalation cohort was around 83% male with a mean age of about 60 years, ranging from 23 to 79. Prior anti-PD-1, anti-PD-L1 or anti-CTLA-4 therapy was permitted, and checkpoint inhibitors had been received by roughly 40% of dose-escalation patients. Partial responses occurred in three dose-escalation patients, of whom one had hepatocellular carcinoma and two had cutaneous melanoma. The purpose of peripheral TCRbeta sequencing was to test whether ivuxolimab changed TCR sequence diversity and led to clonal T-cell expansion. The monotherapy dose-escalation portion (N of about 57 patients) of the phase I ivuxolimab trial is reported in the paper. Overall study results and their limits: Low levels of normalized T-cell clonal expansion were also seen in some patients who did not respond. After ivuxolimab, more expanded clones were found on average in CD8+ T cells than in CD4+ T cells. In partial responders in the 0.1-3.0 mg/kg groups, normalized peripheral clonal expansion was found to be among the lowest, especially among CD8+ T cells. The antigen specificity of the clonally expanded peripheral T cells was not determined. At doses from 0.1 to 3.0 mg/kg, clonal expansion was seen in both CD4+ and CD8+ blood T cells between baseline and week 6.

For sequencing of the TCRbeta CDR3 region, genomic DNA was extracted from the sorted cells. TCRbeta CDR3 regions were sequenced using the immunoSEQ Assay. What TCRdb holds here is the immuneACCESS table cut down to in-frame rearrangements. Part of the clones is not present; checked against another copy, under half of the missing clones reflect an unresolved V gene, and the others are unexplained. Present in this sample are 100,000 or so clones, less than 95% of which were seen just once. The ten largest clones represent approximately 0.3% of the sample. Notes on this clone: Its recognized antigen is unknown. Per-base quality was not reported, and no clone a single base away is much larger than it.

The trial excluded patients who had a history of autoimmune disease or who were on systemic immunosuppression. In every dose cohort, peripheral blood was drawn for TCR sequencing at baseline, cycle 4 day 1, and cycle 7 day 1. The samples were taken from a phase I, first-in-human, multicenter, open-label dose-escalation trial of ivuxolimab. Adults with locally advanced or metastatic melanoma, renal cell carcinoma, hepatocellular carcinoma or head and neck squamous cell carcinoma were enrolled in the trial. Before TCR sequencing, CD4+ T cells and CD8+ T cells from peripheral blood were sorted into separate populations. The sample in question was CD4+ or CD8+ T cells sorted from blood, obtained in a trial of the OX40 agonist ivuxolimab. This TCR came from an adult with an advanced solid tumor such as melanoma, head and neck, liver or kidney cancer.

The DNA is as follows: TGCGCCAGCAGGAATTCCTGGGGGTTACAAGAGACCCAGTACTTC. It specifies CASRNSWGLQETQYF. This receptor chain uses TRBV10-2 and TRBJ2-5; the D match is possibly TRBD1 or TRBD2, with 5 bases aligned in each. Its CDR3 holds 15 amino acids, cysteine through phenylalanine. The kept DNA is CDR3 alone, 45 bases in frame from the first base. V is pared back by 6 bases and J by 2 bases, with 16 bases lying between the germline termini. The CDR1 and CDR2 encoded by the germline V gene are WSHSY and SAAADI.